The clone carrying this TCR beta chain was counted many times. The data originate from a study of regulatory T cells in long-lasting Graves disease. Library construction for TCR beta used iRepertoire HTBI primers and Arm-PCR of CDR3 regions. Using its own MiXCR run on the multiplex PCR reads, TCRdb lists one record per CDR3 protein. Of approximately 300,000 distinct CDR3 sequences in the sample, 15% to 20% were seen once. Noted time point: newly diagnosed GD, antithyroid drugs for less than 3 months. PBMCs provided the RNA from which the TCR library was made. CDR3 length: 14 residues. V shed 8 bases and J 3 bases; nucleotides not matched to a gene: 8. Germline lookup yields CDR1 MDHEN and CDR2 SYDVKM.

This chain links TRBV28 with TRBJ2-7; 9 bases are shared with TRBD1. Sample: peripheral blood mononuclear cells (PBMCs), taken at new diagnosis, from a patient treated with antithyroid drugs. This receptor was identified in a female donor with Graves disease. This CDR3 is CASAPTGGYYEQYF. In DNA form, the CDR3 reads TGTGCCAGCGCACCGACAGGGGGGTACTACGAGCAGTACTTC.